The 8 T cell receptor beta chains listed next were all sequenced from one sample in a study of cytomegalovirus exposure and HLA in healthy donors (dated 2017 in TCRdb). Receptor amplification or capture employed the immunoSEQ multiplex PCR assay. For the multiplex PCR, a mixture combining 60 forward primers for TCR Vbeta segments and 13 reverse primers for TCR Jbeta segments was used. This is the immuneACCESS table as TCRdb keeps it, with only in-frame sequences that have V and J called. A part of the clones is gone; compared with another copy, unresolved V genes explain less than half, and the rest is unexplained. This sample holds 35,000 to 55,000 clones; roughly 77% were observed only once. 1.4% of the sample goes to the ten largest clones. Material for sequencing was PBMCs. The receptors originated from a man between 25 and 39 years old in good health and CMV-seronegative.

This clone has more than one count but fewer than ten. J is TRBJ2-7 and V is TRBV11-1; TRBD2 matches 12 bases. Trimming removed 2 bases from V and 4 bases from J; junction bases left unmatched: 0. CDR1 is SGHAT and CDR2 is FQDESV in the germline V gene (reference sequence). The length of the CDR3 is 14 residues. In DNA, the CDR3 is TGTGCCAGCAGCTTACTAGCGGGAGGGTACGAGCAGTACTTC. Its translation is CASSLLAGGYEQYF.

This clone was seen a few times. The chain is built from TRBV7-2 and TRBJ2-1; 7 nucleotides match TRBD2. In germline, CDR1 is SGHTA, CDR2 FQGNSA. The CDR3 covers 15 residues. Trimming took 2 bases from V and 2 from J; bases not matched to a gene: 3. In nucleotides, the CDR3 is TGTGCCAGCAGCTTATCGGGGAGGGCCTACAATGAGCAGTTCTTC. Its translation is CASSLSGRAYNEQFF.

This clone showed up just once. A junction boundary mismatches the germline segment, possibly from a read error. This chain uses TRBV7-9 with TRBJ2-7; 9 positions agree with TRBD1. This CDR3 region has 12 residues. Germline V gives CDR1 SEHNR, CDR2 FQNEAQ (reference sequence). The CDR3 loop is CSSSRQGDEQYF. As DNA, the CDR3 is TGTTCCAGCAGCCGACAGGGGGACGAGCAGTACTTC. Looking up the rest from reference TRBV7-9 and TRBJ2-7 gives the full variable domain: DTGVSQNPRHKITKRGQNVTFRCDPISEHNRLYWYRQTLGQGPEFLTYFQNEAQLEKSRLLSDRFSAERPKGSFSTLEIQRTEQGDSAMYLCSSSRQGDEQYFGPGTRLTVT.

This clone was picked up a small number of times. This CDR3 is CASSLDLDRRFYSGANVLTF. The CDR3 DNA sequence: TGTGCCAGCAGCTTGGATTTGGACAGGCGGTTTTATTCTGGGGCCAACGTCCTGACTTTC. J is TRBJ2-6 and V is TRBV5-5; 7 nucleotides match TRBD1. From germline, CDR1 is SGHKS and CDR2 YYEKEE (reference sequence). This CDR3 has 20 residues. J lost 1 base, V lost 0 bases, and 13 bases had no gene match.

The CDR3 loop reads CASSRQGEGYTF. The CDR3 coding sequence is TGCGCCAGCAGTCGACAGGGGGAAGGCTACACCTTC. The V call is TRBV10-2, the J call TRBJ1-2, with 9 bases matching TRBD1. The germline CDR1 and CDR2 sequences are WSHSY and SAAADI. J lost 8 bases, V lost 5 bases, and 3 bases had no gene match. The CDR3 runs 12 residues.

This clone was counted once. This chain's CDR3 is CASSFSLLAGRRNEQFF. The DNA of the CDR3 is TGTGCCAGCAGCTTCTCCTTACTAGCGGGAAGGCGGAATGAGCAGTTCTTC. The chain recombines TRBV7-2 with TRBJ2-1, with 10 bases that match TRBD2. The length of the CDR3 is 17 residues. Trimming at V came to 3 bases and at J to 7 bases, leaving 12 bases not matched to a gene. Germline V gene lookup returns CDR1 SGHTA and CDR2 FQGNSA.

The chain uses TRBV27 and TRBJ1-2, with D hard to call. This CDR3 contains 13 residues. V was cut by 3 bases and J by 2 bases, with 7 bases left in between. Per germline, CDR1 MNHEY and CDR2 SMNVEV (reference sequence). The CDR3 sequence: CASSLGRNYGYTF. As DNA, the CDR3 is TGTGCCAGCAGTTTGGGCAGAAACTATGGCTACACCTTC.

The V gene is TRBV11-3, the J gene TRBJ2-5; a possible D gene is TRBD1 (6 bases). CDR1 is SGHNT, CDR2 YENEEA, per germline. The CDR3 is 16 amino acids. Trimming removed 5 bases at V and 0 bases at J, with 16 bases between. The CDR3 DNA sequence: TGTGCCAGCAGCAGGGACAAGGACGGGGACCAAGAGACCCAGTACTTC. It codes for CASSRDKDGDQETQYF.